The 15 T cell receptor beta chains reported below all come from one sample, sequenced in a study of response to subunit inactivated influenza vaccine (dated by TCRdb to 2016 to 2019). Libraries were constructed by RT-PCR. These reads were obtained on an Illumina HiSeq 2500. The public reads were quality trimmed at Q25 with fastp and then assembled into clones with MiXCR by TCRdb, keeping productive beta chains. Each entry merges the rows of one CDR3 protein and shows their most common DNA and genes. The sample yields roughly 760,000 distinct CDR3 sequences; 20% to 25% were counted once. Roughly a tenth of the sample belongs to the ten largest clones. Sequencing was performed on PBMCs from blood, taken roughly 5 days after vaccination. The receptor source for this set is a man between 45 and 60 years old who received an inactivated influenza vaccine. Donor details come from another sample of the same person, matched by shared clones.

In this sample, this clonotype turned up many times. The chain carries TRBV24-1 and TRBJ2-1, with 11 bases identical to TRBD2. V dropped 6 bases and J dropped 0; count of bases not matched to a gene: 9. CDR1 is KGHDR, CDR2 SFDVKD, per germline. The CDR3 length is 18 residues. The CDR3 spells CATSTIKLAGDSYNEQFF. The CDR3 bases are TGTGCCACCAGTACGATTAAACTAGCGGGGGACTCCTACAATGAGCAGTTCTTC.

The genes are TRBV12-3 or TRBV12-4 and TRBJ2-5, with 12 bases lining up with TRBD2. V lost 8 bases to trimming and J lost 3 bases; unmatched junction nucleotides: 4. The CDR3 has 14 amino acids. CDR3 protein: CASGLAGGKETQYF. Written as DNA, the CDR3 is TGTGCCAGCGGTCTAGCGGGGGGGAAAGAGACCCAGTACTTC.

This chain uses TRBV20-1 with TRBJ2-7; tentative D call: TRBD2 (5 bases). CDR3 length equals 12 residues. Trimming took off 2 bases at V and 4 bases at J, with 9 bases between the two ends. Germline values: CDR1 DFQATT, CDR2 SNEGSKA (reference sequence). The CDR3 is CSARKLGYEQYF. The DNA for the CDR3 is TGCAGTGCTAGAAAACTAGGTTACGAGCAGTACTTC.

This clonotype came up a few times. The genes are TRBV6-2 or TRBV6-3 and TRBJ2-7; a possible D gene is TRBD2 (5 bases). The CDR3 sequence is 14 residues long. V was clipped by 2 bases and J by 2 bases, with 10 bases between them. CDR1 and CDR2 from the germline V gene are MNHEY and SVGEGT. The CDR3 here is CASSYAGLAYEQYF. The CDR3 bases are TGTGCCAGCAGTTACGCCGGACTCGCCTACGAGCAGTACTTC.

This chain links TRBV6-2 or TRBV6-3 with TRBJ1-1; D is perhaps TRBD1 (5 bases). Looked up from germline, CDR1 is MNHEY and CDR2 is SVGEGT. CDR3 size: 18 residues. Trimming removed 0 bases at V and 4 bases at J, with 21 bases between. The CDR3 loop is CASSYSGTWTGRGTEAFF. The CDR3 DNA reads TGTGCCAGCAGTTACTCGGGGACCTGGACGGGGCGGGGCACTGAAGCTTTCTTT.

This clonotype was detected many times. The chain recombines TRBV7-9 with TRBJ1-1; D perhaps matches TRBD1 (5 bases). V lost 1 base, J lost 2 bases, and 8 bases lay in between. The CDR3 sequence is 14 residues long. CDR1 SEHNR and CDR2 FQNEAQ come from the germline V gene (reference sequence). This CDR3 reads CASSLGGDNTEAFF. CDR3 DNA sequence: TGTGCCAGCAGCTTAGGGGGCGACAACACTGAAGCTTTCTTT.

This chain links TRBV29-1 with TRBJ1-1; D gene ambiguous. CDR1 SQVTM and CDR2 ANQGSEA come from the germline V gene. This CDR3 contains 12 residues. The V end was cut by 6 bases, the J end by 0 bases, with 8 bases between. The CDR3 nucleotides are TGCAGCGTGACACCTATGAACACTGAAGCTTTCTTT. Translated: CSVTPMNTEAFF.

There are a few counts of this clonotype. This chain connects TRBV7-2 to TRBJ2-7; D ambiguous. CDR1 and CDR2 (germline): SGHTA, FQGNSA. Trimming pared 1 base from V and 3 bases from J, leaving 7 bases between. This CDR3 contains 13 residues. CDR3 nucleotide sequence: TGTGCCAGCAGCTTAGGGAGAGTCTACGAGCAGTACTTC. This sequence encodes CASSLGRVYEQYF.

This clonotype has ten or more counts. The genes are TRBV7-2 and TRBJ2-7, with D possibly matching TRBD2 (5 bases). The CDR3 length is 17 residues. Trimming removed 5 bases at V and 6 bases at J, with 26 bases between. Germline loops: CDR1 SGHTA, CDR2 FQGNSA. CDR3 bases: TGTGCCAGCAGCGGTCTAGAGGGTACCGCCTACTCGGGCGAGCAGTACTTC. This codes for CASSGLEGTAYSGEQYF.

The V and J genes are TRBV6-2 or TRBV6-3 and TRBJ2-1; D is unresolved. The germline CDR1 and CDR2 sequences are MNHEY and SVGEGT. The V gene lost 2 bases and the J gene lost 14 bases, with 10 bases spanning the gap. There are 11 residues in the CDR3. This CDR3 is CASSYPPGEFF. CDR3 DNA sequence: TGTGCCAGCAGTTACCCACCTGGGGAGTTCTTC.

The chain recombines TRBV12-3 or TRBV12-4 with TRBJ2-5, with D tentatively TRBD1 (5 bases). V lost 7 bases, J lost 4 bases, and 16 bases lay in between. The CDR3 covers 14 residues. CDR3 bases: TGTGCCAGCACCGCCGGACAAGACCTAGAGACCCAGTACTTC. It translates to CASTAGQDLETQYF.

This clonotype has at least ten counts. The CDR3 reads CASSYGTSGSSYEQYF. The DNA of the CDR3 is TGTGCCAGCAGTTACGGGACTAGCGGGAGCTCCTACGAGCAGTACTTC. The chain recombines TRBV28 with TRBJ2-7; TRBD2 matches 14 bases. The CDR3 contains 16 residues. V lost 4 bases, J lost 0 bases, and 2 bases stayed unmatched. Germline lookup yields CDR1 MDHEN and CDR2 SYDVKM.

This clonotype has more than one count but fewer than ten. The rearrangement links TRBV20-1 to TRBJ2-3, with TRBD2 matching 8 bases. J was trimmed by 0 bases and V by 1 base; bases with no gene match: 15. The germline V gene has CDR1 DFQATT and CDR2 SNEGSKA (reference sequence). CDR3 length equals 19 residues. CDR3 nucleotides: TGCAGTGCTAGAGCGGGTTGGCTTAGCGGGGAGTCTAGCACAGATACGCAGTATTTT. It encodes CSARAGWLSGESSTDTQYF.

The chain employs TRBV20-1 and TRBJ2-3, with D possibly being TRBD2 (6 bases). CDR1 and CDR2 from the germline V gene are DFQATT and SNEGSKA (reference sequence). Trimming took 3 bases from V and 5 from J, leaving 15 bases between them. The CDR3 totals 14 residues. CDR3 in DNA: TGCAGTGCTAGCCGGCGGGACGGGGGAGATACGCAGTATTTT. Translating gives CSASRRDGGDTQYF.

The chain has TRBV12-3 or TRBV12-4 and TRBJ2-1; D is ambiguous. CDR3 length: 15 amino acids. The germline V and J ends were trimmed by 6 bases and 1 base, with 13 bases remaining between them. CDR3: CASRIDSGSYNEQFF. CDR3 nucleotide sequence: TGTGCCAGCAGGATAGACTCTGGGTCCTACAATGAGCAGTTCTTC.